Each of the 2 T cell receptor beta chains below was sequenced from the same sample in a study of cytomegalovirus exposure and HLA in healthy donors. PCR was performed using 60 Vbeta and 13 Jbeta primers. Libraries were prepared by immunoSEQ multiplex PCR; TCRdb keeps only in-frame clonotypes and omits some of them. This table holds approximately 300,000 clones, 84% found once. The material sequenced was PBMCs. The source is a woman aged 40-49 years in good health and CMV-seropositive.

The chain is built from TRBV5-5 and TRBJ2-5; 9 bases are a match to TRBD2. Germline CDR1 reads SGHKS; CDR2 reads YYEKEE (reference sequence). The CDR3 totals 16 residues. The V segment lost 1 base and the J segment 5 bases; nucleotides outside the gene matches: 9. The CDR3 spells CASSLRSGSSRETQYF. CDR3 in DNA: TGTGCCAGCAGCTTGCGTAGCGGGAGTTCACGCGAGACCCAGTACTTC.

Here the CDR3 reads CASSQTYSGLAAYEQYF. Written as DNA, the CDR3 is TGTGCCAGCAGCCAAACGTATAGCGGACTAGCTGCCTACGAGCAGTACTTC. V and J are TRBV4-2 and TRBJ2-7, with 8 bases identical to TRBD2. The CDR3 runs to 17 residues. The junction had 11 bases not matched to a gene; V was cut back by 2 bases and J by 2 bases. CDR1 and CDR2 from the germline V gene are LGHNA and YNFKEQ.